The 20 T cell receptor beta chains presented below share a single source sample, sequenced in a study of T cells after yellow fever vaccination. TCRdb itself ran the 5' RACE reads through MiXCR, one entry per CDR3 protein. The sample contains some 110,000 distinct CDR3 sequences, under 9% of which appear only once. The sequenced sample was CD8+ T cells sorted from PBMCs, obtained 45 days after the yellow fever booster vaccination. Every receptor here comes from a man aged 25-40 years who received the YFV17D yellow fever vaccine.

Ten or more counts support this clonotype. The CDR3: CASSSSGYNEQFF. The CDR3 nucleotides are TGCGCCAGCAGCTCCTCGGGCTACAATGAGCAGTTCTTC. The V call is TRBV5-1, the J call TRBJ2-1; no firm D call. This CDR3 contains 13 residues. The ends were cut back, 3 bases at V and 3 bases at J, with 7 bases in the middle. CDR1 SGHRS and CDR2 YFSETQ come from the germline V gene.

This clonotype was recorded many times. This CDR3 is CSVSPDSYYEQYF. DNA for the CDR3: TGCAGCGTTTCCCCGGACAGTTACTACGAGCAGTACTTC. The V call is TRBV29-1, the J call TRBJ2-7, with D maybe TRBD1 (6 bases). This CDR3 region has 13 residues. From germline, CDR1 is SQVTM and CDR2 ANQGSEA. V was pared by 5 bases and J by 3 bases, with 14 bases between.

The CDR3 DNA reads as TGCGCCAGCAGCCGGAACGAGGGCCCCTACGAGCAGTACTTC. Protein product: CASSRNEGPYEQYF. This rearrangement joins TRBV5-1 to TRBJ2-7, with a possible D match to TRBD2 (5 bases). Trimming took off 4 bases at V and 2 bases at J, with 13 bases between the two ends. The germline gives CDR1 SGHRS, CDR2 YFSETQ. The CDR3 spans 14 residues.

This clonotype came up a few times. Here the CDR3 DNA reads TGTGCCAGCAGAGCCGGGAGGTACCAAGAGACCCAGTACTTC. Protein sequence: CASRAGRYQETQYF. The rearrangement uses TRBV2 and TRBJ2-5; TRBD2 aligns across 7 bases. Germline V lookup: CDR1 SNHLY, CDR2 FYNNEI. V shed 6 bases, J shed 0 bases, and the junction held 4 bases outside the gene matches. CDR3 length equals 14 residues. Looking up the rest from reference TRBV2 and TRBJ2-5 gives the full variable domain: EPEVTQTPSHQVTQMGQEVILRCVPISNHLYFYWYRQILGQKVEFLVSFYNNEISEKSEIFDDQFSVERPDGSNFTLKIRSTKLEDSAMYFCASRAGRYQETQYFGPGTRLLVL.

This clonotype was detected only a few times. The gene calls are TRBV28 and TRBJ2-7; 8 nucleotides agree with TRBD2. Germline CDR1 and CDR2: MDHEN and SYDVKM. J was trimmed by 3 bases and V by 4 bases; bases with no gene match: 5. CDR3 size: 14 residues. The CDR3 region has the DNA TGTGCCAGCAGTTCACTAGCGGTCAGCTACGAGCAGTACTTC. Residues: CASSSLAVSYEQYF.

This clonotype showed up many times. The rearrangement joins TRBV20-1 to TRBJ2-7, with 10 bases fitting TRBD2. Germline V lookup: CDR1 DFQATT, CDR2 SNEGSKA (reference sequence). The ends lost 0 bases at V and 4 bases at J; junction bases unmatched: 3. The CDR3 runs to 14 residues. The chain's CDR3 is CSARDQREGYEQYF. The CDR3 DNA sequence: TGCAGTGCTAGAGATCAGCGGGAGGGGTACGAGCAGTACTTC.

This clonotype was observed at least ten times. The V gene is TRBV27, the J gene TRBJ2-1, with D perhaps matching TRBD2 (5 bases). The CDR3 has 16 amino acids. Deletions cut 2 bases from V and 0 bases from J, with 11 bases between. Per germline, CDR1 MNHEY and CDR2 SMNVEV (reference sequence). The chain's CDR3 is CASSLIPSSSYNEQFF. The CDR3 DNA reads TGTGCCAGCAGTTTAATTCCTAGCAGCTCCTACAATGAGCAGTTCTTC.

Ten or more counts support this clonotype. The CDR3 protein is CASSLTATDTQYF. The CDR3 DNA is TGTGCCAGCAGCCTAACAGCTACAGATACGCAGTATTTT. This chain links TRBV7-8 with TRBJ2-3; D gene ambiguous. The CDR3 is made up of 13 amino acids. The germline gives CDR1 SGHVS, CDR2 FQNEAQ. Trimming shortened V by 5 bases and J by 3 bases, and 9 bases separated the two germline ends.

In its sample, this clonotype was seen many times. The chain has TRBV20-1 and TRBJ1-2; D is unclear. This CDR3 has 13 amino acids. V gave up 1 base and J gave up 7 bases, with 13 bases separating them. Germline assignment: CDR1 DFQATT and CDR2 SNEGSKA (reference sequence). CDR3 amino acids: CSARVMTAPGYTF. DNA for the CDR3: TGCAGTGCTAGAGTAATGACCGCCCCTGGCTACACCTTC.

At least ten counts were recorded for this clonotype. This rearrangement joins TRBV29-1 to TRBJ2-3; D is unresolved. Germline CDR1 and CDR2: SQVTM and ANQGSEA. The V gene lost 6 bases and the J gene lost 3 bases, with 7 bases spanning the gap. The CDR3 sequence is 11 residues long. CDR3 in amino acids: CSVPETDTQYF. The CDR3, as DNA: TGCAGCGTGCCAGAGACAGATACGCAGTATTTT.

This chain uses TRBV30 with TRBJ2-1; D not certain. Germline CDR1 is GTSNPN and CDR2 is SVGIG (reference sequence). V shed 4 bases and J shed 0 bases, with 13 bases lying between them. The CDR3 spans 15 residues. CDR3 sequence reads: CAWNEALSSYNEQFF. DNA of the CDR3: TGTGCCTGGAATGAAGCACTGAGCTCCTACAATGAGCAGTTCTTC.

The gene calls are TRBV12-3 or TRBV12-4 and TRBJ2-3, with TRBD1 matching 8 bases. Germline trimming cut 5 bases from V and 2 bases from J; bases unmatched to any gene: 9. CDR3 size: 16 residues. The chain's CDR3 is CASSAPGQGFTDTQYF. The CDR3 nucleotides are TGTGCCAGCAGTGCCCCCGGACAGGGATTCACAGATACGCAGTATTTT.

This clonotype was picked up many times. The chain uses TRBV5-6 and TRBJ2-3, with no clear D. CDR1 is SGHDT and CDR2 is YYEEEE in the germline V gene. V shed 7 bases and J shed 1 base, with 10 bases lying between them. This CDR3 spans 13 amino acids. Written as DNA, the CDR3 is TGTGCCAGCGGTCCGGGTGGCACAGATACGCAGTATTTT. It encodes CASGPGGTDTQYF.

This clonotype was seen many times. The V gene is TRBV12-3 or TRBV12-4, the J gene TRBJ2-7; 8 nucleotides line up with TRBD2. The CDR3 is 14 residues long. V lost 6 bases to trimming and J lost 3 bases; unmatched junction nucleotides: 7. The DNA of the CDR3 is TGTGCCAGCAGCCCGGGACTAGGGGACTACGAGCAGTACTTC. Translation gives CASSPGLGDYEQYF.

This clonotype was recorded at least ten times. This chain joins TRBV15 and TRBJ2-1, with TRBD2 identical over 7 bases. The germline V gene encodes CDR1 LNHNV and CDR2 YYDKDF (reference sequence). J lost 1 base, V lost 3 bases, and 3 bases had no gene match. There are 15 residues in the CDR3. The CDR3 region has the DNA TGTGCCACCAGCAGGGGGGGGAATTCCTACAATGAGCAGTTCTTC. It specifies CATSRGGNSYNEQFF.

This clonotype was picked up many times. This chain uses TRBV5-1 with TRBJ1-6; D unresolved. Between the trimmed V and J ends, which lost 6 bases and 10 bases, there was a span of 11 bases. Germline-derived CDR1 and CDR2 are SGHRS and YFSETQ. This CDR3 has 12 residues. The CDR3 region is CASNSGSSPLHF. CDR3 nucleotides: TGCGCCAGCAATTCGGGGAGCTCACCCCTCCACTTT.

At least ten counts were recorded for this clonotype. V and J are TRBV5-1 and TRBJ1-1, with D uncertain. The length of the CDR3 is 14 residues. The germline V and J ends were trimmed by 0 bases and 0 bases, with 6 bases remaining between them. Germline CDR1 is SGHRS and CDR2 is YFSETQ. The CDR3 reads CASSLVSVNTEAFF. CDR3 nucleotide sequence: TGCGCCAGCAGCTTGGTCAGCGTGAACACTGAAGCTTTCTTT.

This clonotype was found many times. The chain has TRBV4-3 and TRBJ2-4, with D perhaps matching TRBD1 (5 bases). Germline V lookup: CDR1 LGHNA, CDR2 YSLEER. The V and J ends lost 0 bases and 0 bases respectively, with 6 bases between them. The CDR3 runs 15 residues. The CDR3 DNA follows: TGCGCCAGCAGCCAAGACAGGGAAGCCAAAAACATTCAGTACTTC. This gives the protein CASSQDREAKNIQYF.

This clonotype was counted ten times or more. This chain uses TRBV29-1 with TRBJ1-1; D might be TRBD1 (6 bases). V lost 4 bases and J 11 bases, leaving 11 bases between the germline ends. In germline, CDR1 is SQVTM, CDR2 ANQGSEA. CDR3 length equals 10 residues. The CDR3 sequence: CSVGTGRAFF. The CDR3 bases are TGCAGCGTTGGCACAGGGCGGGCTTTCTTT. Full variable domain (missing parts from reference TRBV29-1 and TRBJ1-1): SAVISQKPSRDICQRGTSLTIQCQVDSQVTMMFWYRQQPGQSLTLIATANQGSEATYESGFVIDKFPISRPNLTFSTLTVSNMSPEDSSIYLCSVGTGRAFFGQGTRLTVV.

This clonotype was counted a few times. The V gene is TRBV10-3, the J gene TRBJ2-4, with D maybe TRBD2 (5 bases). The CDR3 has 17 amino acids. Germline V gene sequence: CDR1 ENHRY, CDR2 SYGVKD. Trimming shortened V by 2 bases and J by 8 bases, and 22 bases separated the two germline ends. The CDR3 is CAISETPSGGPADIQYF. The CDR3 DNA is TGTGCCATCAGTGAGACCCCGTCGGGCGGGCCGGCGGACATTCAGTACTTC.